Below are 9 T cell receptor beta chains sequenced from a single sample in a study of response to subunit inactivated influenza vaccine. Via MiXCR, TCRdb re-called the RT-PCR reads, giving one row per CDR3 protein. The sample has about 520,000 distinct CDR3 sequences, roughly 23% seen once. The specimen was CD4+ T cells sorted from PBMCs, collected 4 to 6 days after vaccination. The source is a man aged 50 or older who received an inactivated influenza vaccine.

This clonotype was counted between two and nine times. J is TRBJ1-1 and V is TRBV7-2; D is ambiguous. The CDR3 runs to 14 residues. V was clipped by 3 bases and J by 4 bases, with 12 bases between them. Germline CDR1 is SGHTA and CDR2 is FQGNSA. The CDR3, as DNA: TGTGCCAGCAGCTTGAAAGGGTTGGGCACTGAAGCTTTCTTT. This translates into CASSLKGLGTEAFF.

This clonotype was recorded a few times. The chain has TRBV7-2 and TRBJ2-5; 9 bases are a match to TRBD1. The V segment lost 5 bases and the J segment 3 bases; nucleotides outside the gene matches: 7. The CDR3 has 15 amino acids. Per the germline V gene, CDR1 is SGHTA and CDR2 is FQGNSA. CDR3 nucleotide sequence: TGTGCCAGCAGCAACAGACAGGGGGGGAAAGAGACCCAGTACTTC. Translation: CASSNRQGGKETQYF.

CDR3 sequence reads: CSASLPETSETQYF. The CDR3 DNA reads TGCAGTGCTTCGCTTCCGGAGACCTCAGAGACCCAGTACTTC. The gene calls are TRBV20-1 and TRBJ2-5; D gene unclear. CDR1 is DFQATT and CDR2 is SNEGSKA in the germline V gene (reference sequence). The CDR3 runs to 14 residues. Trimming removed 5 bases from V and 4 bases from J, with 17 bases in between.

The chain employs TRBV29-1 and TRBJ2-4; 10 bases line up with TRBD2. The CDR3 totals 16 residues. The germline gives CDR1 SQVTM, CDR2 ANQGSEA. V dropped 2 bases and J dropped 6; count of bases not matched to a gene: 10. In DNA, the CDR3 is TGCAGCGTTGAATTTAGCAGCGGGGGGGCCCTAAACATTCAGTACTTC. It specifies CSVEFSSGGALNIQYF. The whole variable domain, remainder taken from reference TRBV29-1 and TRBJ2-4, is SAVISQKPSRDICQRGTSLTIQCQVDSQVTMMFWYRQQPGQSLTLIATANQGSEATYESGFVIDKFPISRPNLTFSTLTVSNMSPEDSSIYLCSVEFSSGGALNIQYFGAGTRLSVL.

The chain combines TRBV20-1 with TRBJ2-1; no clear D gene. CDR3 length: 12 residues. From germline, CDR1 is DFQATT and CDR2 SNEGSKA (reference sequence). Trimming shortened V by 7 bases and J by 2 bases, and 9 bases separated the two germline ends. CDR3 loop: CSGSVTYNEQFF. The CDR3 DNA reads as TGCAGTGGGTCCGTGACCTACAATGAGCAGTTCTTC.

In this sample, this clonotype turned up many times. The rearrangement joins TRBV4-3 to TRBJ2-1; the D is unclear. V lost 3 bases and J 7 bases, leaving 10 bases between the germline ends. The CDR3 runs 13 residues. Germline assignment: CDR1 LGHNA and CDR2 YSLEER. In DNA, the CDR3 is TGCGCCAGCAGCCAGTTTAGTCGAAATGAGCAGTTCTTC. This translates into CASSQFSRNEQFF.

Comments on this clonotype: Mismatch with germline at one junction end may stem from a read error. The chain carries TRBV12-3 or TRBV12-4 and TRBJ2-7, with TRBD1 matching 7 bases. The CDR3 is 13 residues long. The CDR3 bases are TGTGTCAGCAGTTTGAGGGGGCTCGGCGAGCAGTACTTC. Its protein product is CVSSLRGLGEQYF.

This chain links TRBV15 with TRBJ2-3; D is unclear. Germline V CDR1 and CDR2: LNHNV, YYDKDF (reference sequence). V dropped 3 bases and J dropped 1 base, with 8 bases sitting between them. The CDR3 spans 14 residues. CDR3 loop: CATSSTRGTDTQYF. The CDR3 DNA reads TGTGCCACCAGCAGTACGAGAGGCACAGATACGCAGTATTTT.

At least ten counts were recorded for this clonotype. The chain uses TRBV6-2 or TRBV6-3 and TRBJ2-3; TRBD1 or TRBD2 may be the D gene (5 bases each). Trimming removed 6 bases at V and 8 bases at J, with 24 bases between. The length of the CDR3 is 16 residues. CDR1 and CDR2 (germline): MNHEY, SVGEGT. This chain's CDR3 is CASRPSWVLGDGTQYF. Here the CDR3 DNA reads TGTGCCAGCAGACCCTCGTGGGTGTTAGGGGACGGTACGCAGTATTTT.